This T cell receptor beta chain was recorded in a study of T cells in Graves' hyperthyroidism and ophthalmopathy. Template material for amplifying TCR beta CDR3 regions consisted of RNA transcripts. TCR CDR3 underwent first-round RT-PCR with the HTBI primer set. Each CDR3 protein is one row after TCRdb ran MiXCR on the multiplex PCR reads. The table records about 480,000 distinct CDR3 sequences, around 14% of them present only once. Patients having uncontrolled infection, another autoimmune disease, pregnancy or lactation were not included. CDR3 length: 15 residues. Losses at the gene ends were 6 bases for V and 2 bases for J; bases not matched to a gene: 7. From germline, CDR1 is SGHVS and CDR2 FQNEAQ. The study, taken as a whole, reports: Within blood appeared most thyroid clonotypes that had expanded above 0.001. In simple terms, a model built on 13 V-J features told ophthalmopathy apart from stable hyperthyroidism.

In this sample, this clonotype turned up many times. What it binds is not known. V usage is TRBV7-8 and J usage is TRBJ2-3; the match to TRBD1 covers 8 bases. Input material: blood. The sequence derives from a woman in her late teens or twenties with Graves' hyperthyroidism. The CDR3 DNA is TGTGCCAGCAGACTAGGGACAGGCCACACAGATACGCAGTATTTT. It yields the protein CASRLGTGHTDTQYF.